The next 14 T cell receptor beta chains were all read from a single sample in a study of T cells after yellow fever vaccination. TCRdb redid the calling of the 5' RACE reads with MiXCR, one entry per CDR3 protein. The data show fewer than 650,000 distinct CDR3 sequences, 21% seen once. Specimen: PBMCs, collected about 21 days after the first yellow fever vaccination. These receptors all stem from a man aged 18-30 years who received the YFV17D yellow fever vaccine.

The genes are TRBV12-3 or TRBV12-4 and TRBJ2-7; D unclear. This CDR3 is built from 13 residues. Trimming pared 2 bases from V and 5 bases from J, leaving 10 bases between. The CDR3 DNA reads TGTGCCAGCAGTTTAAAGGCCAACAACGAGCAGTACTTC. This gives the protein CASSLKANNEQYF.

The table lists this clonotype with many counts. The chain is built from TRBV5-6 and TRBJ2-7; 7 positions agree with TRBD1. Looked up from germline, CDR1 is SGHDT and CDR2 is YYEEEE. V shed 5 bases and J 3 bases; nucleotides not matched to a gene: 2. This CDR3 comprises 12 residues. The CDR3 region is CASSWTGYEQYF. As DNA, the CDR3 is TGTGCCAGCAGTTGGACAGGCTACGAGCAGTACTTC.

The rearrangement uses TRBV20-1 and TRBJ2-5; 15 positions agree with TRBD2. V was clipped by 2 bases and J by 5 bases; unmatched bases: 3. This CDR3 region has 15 residues. Germline V gene data show CDR1 as DFQATT and CDR2 as SNEGSKA (reference sequence). The CDR3 reads CSARKGLAGGETQYF. DNA for the CDR3: TGCAGTGCTAGAAAAGGACTAGCGGGGGGGGAGACCCAGTACTTC.

V is TRBV2 and J is TRBJ2-3; D is unclear. Germline V gene data show CDR1 as SNHLY and CDR2 as FYNNEI. Trimming took off 5 bases at V and 4 bases at J, with 10 bases between the two ends. The CDR3 consists of 13 residues. The DNA for the CDR3 is TGTGCCAGCAGTCCCCGAACCCCAGATACGCAGTATTTT. The encoded protein is CASSPRTPDTQYF.

There are a few counts of this clonotype. This chain links TRBV4-3 with TRBJ2-1, with D possibly TRBD2 on 5 matching bases. The germline V and J ends were trimmed by 0 bases and 8 bases, with 8 bases remaining between them. In germline, CDR1 is LGHNA, CDR2 YSLEER. The CDR3 is 13 residues long. Here the CDR3 reads CASSQEGADEQFF. The CDR3 DNA reads as TGCGCCAGCAGCCAAGAGGGAGCAGATGAGCAGTTCTTC.

The chain recombines TRBV12-3 or TRBV12-4 with TRBJ2-3, with 16 bases lining up with TRBD2. V shed 7 bases and J 4 bases; nucleotides not matched to a gene: 17. This CDR3 is 20 amino acids long. CDR3 protein: CASTPWRPGLAGGAPDTQYF. The CDR3 DNA sequence: TGTGCCAGCACCCCGTGGAGGCCGGGACTAGCGGGGGGGGCTCCAGATACGCAGTATTTT.

The chain links TRBV29-1 to TRBJ2-1, with a possible D match to TRBD1 (5 bases). V was cut by 6 bases and J by 5 bases, with 8 bases left in between. Germline V gene data show CDR1 as SQVTM and CDR2 as ANQGSEA. The CDR3 length is 11 residues. The CDR3 nucleotides are TGCAGCGTCAGACAGAACAATGAGCAGTTCTTC. Its protein product is CSVRQNNEQFF.

The CDR3 is CSPTKGNSNQPQHF. The CDR3 coding sequence is TGCAGCCCGACCAAGGGTAATAGCAATCAGCCCCAGCATTTT. The chain joins TRBV20-1 to TRBJ1-5, with D hard to call. This CDR3 contains 14 residues. Germline values: CDR1 DFQATT, CDR2 SNEGSKA (reference sequence).

V gene TRBV25-1 combines with J gene TRBJ2-7, with 7 bases matching TRBD1. The CDR3 runs 16 residues. Germline CDR1 reads MGHDK; CDR2 reads SYGVNS. Trimming cost V 1 base and J 0 bases; bases outside gene matches: 6. This chain's CDR3 is CASSEFLQGISYEQYV. CDR3 in DNA: TGTGCCAGCAGTGAATTCCTACAGGGGATCTCCTACGAGCAGTACGTC.

There are a few counts of this clonotype. The gene calls are TRBV20-1 and TRBJ2-2, with 14 positions matching TRBD2. There are 16 residues in the CDR3. Germline CDR1 and CDR2: DFQATT and SNEGSKA (reference sequence). Losses at the gene ends were 0 bases for V and 7 bases for J; bases not matched to a gene: 4. The CDR3 nucleotides read TGCAGTGCTAGAGACCGACTAGCGGGGGGGAGCGGGGAGCTGTTTTTT. Its translation: CSARDRLAGGSGELFF.

This clonotype showed up just a few times. The chain combines TRBV7-2 with TRBJ2-3; 8 bases match TRBD2. The CDR3 loop spans 15 amino acids. CDR1 and CDR2 (germline): SGHTA, FQGNSA. Trimming removed 5 bases from V and 5 bases from J; junction bases left unmatched: 9. CDR3 nucleotide sequence: TGTGCCAGCAGCAACGGGGGGGCGTCGGGAGATACGCAGTATTTT. The encoded protein is CASSNGGASGDTQYF.

The CDR3 bases are TGTGCCAGCAGTTACCACCCGACTAGCGGGGGGTTTTACGAGCAGTACTTC. It is translated as CASSYHPTSGGFYEQYF. J is TRBJ2-7 and V is TRBV6-2 or TRBV6-3, with TRBD2 identical over 13 bases. V shed 2 bases, J shed 4 bases, and the junction held 8 bases outside the gene matches. The CDR3 covers 17 residues. Germline lookup yields CDR1 MNHEY and CDR2 SVGEGT.

This clonotype was found a few times. This chain links TRBV5-1 with TRBJ1-1; TRBD1 matches at 7 bases. This CDR3 comprises 15 residues. CDR1 and CDR2 (germline): SGHRS, YFSETQ. Unmatched junction bases numbered 7, after V lost 0 bases and J lost 5 bases. The CDR3 spells CASSLGRGRETEAFF. The CDR3 nucleotides are TGCGCCAGCAGCTTGGGGAGGGGGCGAGAGACTGAAGCTTTCTTT.

This clonotype has only a few counts. The chain is built from TRBV28 and TRBJ1-2; D is uncertain. Germline V gene sequence: CDR1 MDHEN, CDR2 SYDVKM. This CDR3 spans 13 amino acids. V lost 5 bases, J lost 11 bases, and 18 bases lay in between. This CDR3 is CASSPPTLRVYTF. As DNA, the CDR3 is TGTGCCAGCAGTCCGCCTACCCTGCGAGTTTACACCTTC.